The 22 T cell receptor beta chains below all came from one sample that was sequenced in a study of CD8+ T cells in alopecia areata. Treatment specified: oral pan-JAK inhibitor, 5-10 mg twice daily. cDNA serving as the sequencing template came from extracted, reverse transcribed RNA. The protocol was immunoSEQ multiplex PCR, while the TCRdb copy is restricted to in-frame clones and leaves out a portion. The table lists under 150,000 clones, 82% of them singletons. The sequences come from CD8+ T cells sorted from blood, collected at week 4, from a patient treated with tofacitinib. Receptors were obtained from a human donor with alopecia areata.

Notes on this clone: This likely stems from a read error, as it lies one base from a far larger clone. V usage is TRBV9 and J usage is TRBJ2-5, with a possible D match to TRBD2 (6 bases). With 3 bases removed from V and 5 bases from J, the gap between germline ends came to 17 bases. Germline V gene sequence: CDR1 SGDLS, CDR2 YYNGEE. The CDR3 length is 15 residues. CDR3 region: CASSGGDGAGETQYF. The CDR3 coding sequence is TGTGCCAGCAGCGGAGGGGACGGGGCGGGGGAGACCCAGTACTTC.

In its sample, this clone was seen a few times. This rearrangement joins TRBV7-9 to TRBJ2-7, with D possibly matching TRBD2 (5 bases). The CDR3 is made up of 13 amino acids. Deletions cut 3 bases from V and 7 bases from J, with 13 bases between. CDR1 and CDR2 (germline): SEHNR, FQNEAQ (reference sequence). The CDR3 DNA reads TGTGCCAGCAGCTTCGAGAATTGGGAGGAGCAGTACTTC. Translating it yields CASSFENWEEQYF.

This clone was recorded once. The chain links TRBV10-3 to TRBJ2-4, with 10 positions matching TRBD2. Germline assignment: CDR1 ENHRY and CDR2 SYGVKD. The CDR3 contains 15 residues. Losses at the gene ends were 0 bases for V and 9 bases for J; bases not matched to a gene: 5. CDR3: CAISESGSGGTIQYF. The CDR3, as DNA: TGTGCCATCAGTGAGTCTGGTAGCGGGGGGACCATTCAGTACTTC.

The CDR3 loop reads CASSSTYNLDTQYF. For the CDR3, the DNA is TGTGCCAGCAGCTCGACATATAATTTAGATACGCAGTATTTT. The J gene is TRBJ2-3, the V gene TRBV7-9; D not resolved. Germline CDR1 and CDR2: SEHNR and FQNEAQ (reference sequence). V lost 4 bases and J lost 5, with 13 bases in between. This CDR3 region has 14 residues.

Only a few counts were recorded for this clone. V gene TRBV6-1 combines with J gene TRBJ2-7; TRBD1 is a possible D gene (5 bases). This CDR3 spans 13 amino acids. Trimming cost V 10 bases and J 4 bases, with 17 bases left between them. Germline CDR1 MNHNS, CDR2 SASEGT. For the CDR3, the DNA is TGTGCCACGCGCCCGACAGACGATTACGAGCAGTACTTC. Protein product: CATRPTDDYEQYF.

V usage is TRBV10-3 and J usage is TRBJ2-7; D possibly corresponds to TRBD1 (5 bases). The germline V gene encodes CDR1 ENHRY and CDR2 SYGVKD. The CDR3 totals 15 residues. V lost 0 bases to trimming and J lost 6 bases, with 15 bases between them. CDR3 loop: CAISESEQGDFEQYF. Here the CDR3 DNA reads TGTGCCATCAGTGAGTCTGAGCAGGGCGACTTCGAGCAGTACTTC.

This clone was seen once. The chain couples TRBV7-9 to TRBJ2-1; D may be TRBD2 (5 bases). Germline lookup yields CDR1 SEHNR and CDR2 FQNEAQ (reference sequence). The CDR3 is 14 residues long. Trimming stripped 3 bases from V and 5 bases from J, with 11 bases between. DNA of the CDR3: TGTGCCAGCAGCTTTTCCAGAGGGAACAATGAGCAGTTCTTC. Protein product: CASSFSRGNNEQFF. Complete variable domain (other parts from reference TRBV7-9 and TRBJ2-1): DTGVSQNPRHKITKRGQNVTFRCDPISEHNRLYWYRQTLGQGPEFLTYFQNEAQLEKSRLLSDRFSAERPKGSFSTLEIQRTEQGDSAMYLCASSFSRGNNEQFFGPGTRLTVL.

This sequence joins TRBV29-1 and TRBJ2-2, with D perhaps matching TRBD1 (7 bases). V was shortened by 6 bases and J by 0 bases, with 14 bases between the two germline ends. Germline CDR1 SQVTM, CDR2 ANQGSEA. This CDR3 has 15 amino acids. CDR3 sequence: CSVEGGQSNTGELFF. CDR3 in DNA: TGCAGCGTAGAGGGGGGACAGTCGAACACCGGGGAGCTGTTTTTT.

The chain has TRBV7-2 and TRBJ2-7; a weak D match, TRBD2 (5 bases). Germline V lookup: CDR1 SGHTA, CDR2 FQGNSA. V lost 3 bases and J lost 3, with 9 bases in between. The length of the CDR3 is 13 residues. The CDR3 nucleotides are TGTGCCAGCAGCTTTTCACTAGGCTACGAGCAGTACTTC. Protein: CASSFSLGYEQYF.

The chain has TRBV5-1 and TRBJ1-2; D gene unclear. This CDR3 spans 12 amino acids. The germline V and J ends were trimmed by 4 bases and 2 bases, with 6 bases remaining between them. CDR1 SGHRS and CDR2 YFSETQ come from the germline V gene. In DNA, the CDR3 is TGCGCCAGCAGCCTAATGAACTATGGCTACACCTTC. It is translated as CASSLMNYGYTF.

About this clone: Different DNA sequences within this sample yield the same CDR3. The V and J genes are TRBV6-5 and TRBJ1-1; D uncertain. V lost 0 bases to trimming and J lost 4 bases, with 6 bases between them. This CDR3 region has 13 residues. CDR1 is MNHEY, CDR2 SVGAGI, per germline. The CDR3 is CASSYSTATEAFF. CDR3 sequence (DNA): TGTGCCAGCAGTTACTCCACCGCCACTGAAGCTTTCTTT.

This clone was counted only a few times. The chain combines TRBV12-5 with TRBJ2-3, with a weak D call TRBD1 (6 bases). The V end was cut by 7 bases, the J end by 3 bases, with 14 bases between. This CDR3 has 14 amino acids. Germline loops: CDR1 LGHNT, CDR2 FRNRAP. This CDR3 reads CASVPWQGTDTQYF. CDR3 bases: TGTGCTAGTGTCCCTTGGCAGGGGACAGATACGCAGTATTTT.

The genes are TRBV27 and TRBJ2-1; 9 bases match TRBD2. This CDR3 region has 16 residues. Germline loops: CDR1 MNHEY, CDR2 SMNVEV (reference sequence). V dropped 5 bases and J dropped 4; count of bases not matched to a gene: 9. CDR3 DNA sequence: TGTGCCAGCAGTCCCAGTGTAAGCGGGGGGTACAATGAGCAGTTCTTC. Its translation: CASSPSVSGGYNEQFF.

This clone has only a few counts. V usage is TRBV7-9 and J usage is TRBJ2-7, with 10 positions matching TRBD2. Per the germline V gene, CDR1 is SEHNR and CDR2 is FQNEAQ (reference sequence). The CDR3 totals 15 residues. V gave up 2 bases and J gave up 4 bases; unmatched junction bases: 5. The CDR3 region has the DNA TGTGCCAGCAGCTTAATCACTAGCGGGACGTACGAGCAGTACTTC. Translating it yields CASSLITSGTYEQYF.

This clone came up once. V and J are TRBV15 and TRBJ2-2, with D perhaps TRBD2 (6 bases). V was pared by 3 bases and J by 4 bases, with 15 bases between. Germline CDR1 LNHNV, CDR2 YYDKDF (reference sequence). The CDR3 totals 16 residues. CDR3 protein: CATSREGILVTGELFF. The CDR3, as DNA: TGTGCCACCAGCAGGGAGGGGATTTTGGTCACCGGGGAGCTGTTTTTT.

This rearrangement joins TRBV5-1 to TRBJ2-7; D unclear. The CDR3 is 14 residues long. Germline CDR1 reads SGHRS; CDR2 reads YFSETQ. V dropped 0 bases and J dropped 2 bases, with 9 bases sitting between them. The CDR3 loop is CASSLDRITYEQYF. The CDR3 coding sequence is TGCGCCAGCAGCTTGGACCGCATTACCTACGAGCAGTACTTC.

The genes are TRBV28 and TRBJ2-4, with 11 positions matching TRBD1. The CDR3 consists of 17 residues. With V trimmed by 5 bases and J by 3 bases, 9 bases remained unmatched. Germline V gives CDR1 MDHEN, CDR2 SYDVKM. For the CDR3, the DNA is TGTGCCAGCAGTACCCAGGACAGGGGGCGAGGCAAAAACATTCAGTACTTC. Protein product: CASSTQDRGRGKNIQYF.

CDR3 sequence (DNA): TGTGCCAGCAGCCCCACTCTAGACAATGAGCAGTTCTTC. It encodes CASSPTLDNEQFF. The V and J genes are TRBV7-6 and TRBJ2-1; no clear D. The CDR3 has 13 amino acids. CDR1 and CDR2 from the germline V gene are SGHVS and FNYEAQ. Trimming stripped 5 bases from V and 5 bases from J, with 10 bases between.

This clone was recorded once. V is TRBV6-4 and J is TRBJ2-1; 8 bases map to TRBD1. This CDR3 has 12 residues. Trimming took 4 bases from V and 9 from J; bases not matched to a gene: 2. Looked up from germline, CDR1 is MRHNA and CDR2 is SNTAGT. The CDR3 region is CASSGTGFEQFF. The CDR3, as DNA: TGTGCCAGCAGTGGGACAGGGTTTGAGCAGTTCTTC.

This clone is a singleton in its sample. The CDR3 DNA is TGTGCCAGCAGCGATGAGCCGGGAGATACGCAGTATTTT. It yields the protein CASSDEPGDTQYF. The V call is TRBV2, the J call TRBJ2-3; unclear D gene. The CDR3 length is 13 residues. Germline-derived CDR1 and CDR2 are SNHLY and FYNNEI. Trimming stripped 6 bases from V and 5 bases from J, with 12 bases between.

Details on this clone: The same CDR3 is also encoded by other DNA sequences in this sample. The V gene is TRBV6-5, the J gene TRBJ2-5; D is tentatively TRBD1 or TRBD2 (6 bases each). Germline loops: CDR1 MNHEY, CDR2 SVGAGI. The CDR3 totals 14 residues. V gave up 10 bases and J gave up 3 bases, with 18 bases separating them. The CDR3 DNA follows: TGTGCCACCTCCAGAAGGGGGGTAGAAGAGACCCAGTACTTC. Its translation: CATSRRGVEETQYF.

The CDR3: CASSVGARSTDTQYF. The CDR3 DNA reads as TGTGCCAGCAGCGTAGGGGCGCGATCCACAGATACGCAGTATTTT. This chain joins TRBV9 and TRBJ2-3, with no clear D. Trimming removed 0 bases at V and 2 bases at J, with 10 bases between. Germline lookup yields CDR1 SGDLS and CDR2 YYNGEE. The CDR3 spans 15 residues. The whole variable domain, filled in from reference TRBV9 and TRBJ2-3, reads DSGVTQTPKHLITATGQRVTLRCSPRSGDLSVYWYQQSLDQGLQFLIQYYNGEERAKGNILERFSAQQFPDLHSELNLSSLELGDSALYFCASSVGARSTDTQYFGPGTRLTVL.